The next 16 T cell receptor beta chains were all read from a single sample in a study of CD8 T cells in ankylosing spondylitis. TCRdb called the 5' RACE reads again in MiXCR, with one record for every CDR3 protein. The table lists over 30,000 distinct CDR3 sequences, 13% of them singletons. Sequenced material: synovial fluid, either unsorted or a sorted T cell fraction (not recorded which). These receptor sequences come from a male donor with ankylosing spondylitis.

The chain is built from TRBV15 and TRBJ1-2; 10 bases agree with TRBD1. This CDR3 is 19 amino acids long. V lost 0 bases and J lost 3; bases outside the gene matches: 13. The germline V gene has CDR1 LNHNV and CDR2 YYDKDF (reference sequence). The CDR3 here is CATSRDLCGCGTGDYGYTF. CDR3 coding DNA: TGTGCCACCAGCAGAGATTTGTGTGGGTGCGGGACAGGGGACTATGGCTACACCTTC.

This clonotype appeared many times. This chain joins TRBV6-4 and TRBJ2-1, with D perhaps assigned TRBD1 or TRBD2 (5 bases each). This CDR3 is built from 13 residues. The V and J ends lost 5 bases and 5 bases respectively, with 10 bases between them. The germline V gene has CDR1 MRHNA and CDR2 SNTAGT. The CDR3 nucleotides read TGTGCCAGCAGTTGGGACGGCAACAATGAGCAGTTCTTC. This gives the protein CASSWDGNNEQFF.

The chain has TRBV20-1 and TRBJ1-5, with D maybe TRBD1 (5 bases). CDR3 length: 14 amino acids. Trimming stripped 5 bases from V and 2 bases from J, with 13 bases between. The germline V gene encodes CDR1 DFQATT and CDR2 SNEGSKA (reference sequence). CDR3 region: CSASWGVGNQPQHF. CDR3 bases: TGCAGTGCTTCGTGGGGCGTCGGCAATCAGCCCCAGCATTTT.

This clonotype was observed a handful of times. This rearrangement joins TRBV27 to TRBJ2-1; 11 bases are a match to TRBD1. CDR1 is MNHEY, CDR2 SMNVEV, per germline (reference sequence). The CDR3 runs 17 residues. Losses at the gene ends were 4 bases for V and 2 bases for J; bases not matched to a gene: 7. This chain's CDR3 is CASSSRTGGRPYNEQFF. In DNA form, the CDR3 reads TGTGCCAGCAGTTCTCGGACAGGGGGCAGGCCCTACAATGAGCAGTTCTTC.

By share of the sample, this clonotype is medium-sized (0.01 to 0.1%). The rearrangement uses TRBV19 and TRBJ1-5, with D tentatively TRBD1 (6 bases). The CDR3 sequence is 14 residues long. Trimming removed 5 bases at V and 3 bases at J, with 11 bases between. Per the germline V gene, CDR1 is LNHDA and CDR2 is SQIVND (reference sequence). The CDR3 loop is CASSRRDINQPQHF. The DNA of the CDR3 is TGTGCCAGTAGTCGACGGGACATCAATCAGCCCCAGCATTTT.

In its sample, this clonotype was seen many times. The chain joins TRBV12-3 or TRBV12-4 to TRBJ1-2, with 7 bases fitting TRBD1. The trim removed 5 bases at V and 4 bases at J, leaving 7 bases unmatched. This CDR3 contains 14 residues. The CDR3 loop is CASSLTGISYGYTF. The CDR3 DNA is TGTGCCAGCAGTCTGACAGGGATTAGCTATGGCTACACCTTC.

CDR3: CASSFRRGLRLGANVLTF. CDR3 bases: TGTGCCAGCAGTTTCCGCAGGGGGCTCCGTCTTGGGGCCAACGTCCTGACTTTC. V is TRBV6-5 and J is TRBJ2-6, with 8 bases fitting TRBD1. CDR1 MNHEY and CDR2 SVGAGI come from the germline V gene. This CDR3 region has 18 residues. V trimming: 4 bases; J trimming: 3 bases; junction bases outside the gene matches: 11.

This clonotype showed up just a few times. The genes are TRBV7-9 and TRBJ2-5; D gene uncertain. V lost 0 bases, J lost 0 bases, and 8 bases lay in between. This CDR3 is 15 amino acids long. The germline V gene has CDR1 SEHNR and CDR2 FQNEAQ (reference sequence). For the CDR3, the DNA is TGTGCCAGCAGCTTAGCCGTGACGGACCAAGAGACCCAGTACTTC. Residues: CASSLAVTDQETQYF.

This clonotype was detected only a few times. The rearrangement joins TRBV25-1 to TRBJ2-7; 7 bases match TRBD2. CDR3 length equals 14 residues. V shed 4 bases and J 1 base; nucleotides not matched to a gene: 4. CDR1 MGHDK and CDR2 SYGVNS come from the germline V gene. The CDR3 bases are TGTGCCAGCAGTGCCGGGAGGTGGTCCTACGAGCAGTACTTC. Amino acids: CASSAGRWSYEQYF.

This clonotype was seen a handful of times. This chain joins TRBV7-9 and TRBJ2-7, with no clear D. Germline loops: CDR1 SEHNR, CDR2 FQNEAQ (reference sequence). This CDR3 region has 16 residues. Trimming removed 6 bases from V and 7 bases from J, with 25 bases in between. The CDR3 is CASSTTTRWALGEQYF. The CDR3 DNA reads TGTGCCAGCAGTACGACCACCCGGTGGGCCTTGGGGGAGCAGTACTTC.

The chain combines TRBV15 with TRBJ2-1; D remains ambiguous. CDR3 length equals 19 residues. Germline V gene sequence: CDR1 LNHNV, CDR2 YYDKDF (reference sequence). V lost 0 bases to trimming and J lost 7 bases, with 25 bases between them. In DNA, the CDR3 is TGTGCCACCAGCAGAGATAGCCTCCACCTGATATTATCCGGGAATGAGCAGTTCTTC. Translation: CATSRDSLHLILSGNEQFF.

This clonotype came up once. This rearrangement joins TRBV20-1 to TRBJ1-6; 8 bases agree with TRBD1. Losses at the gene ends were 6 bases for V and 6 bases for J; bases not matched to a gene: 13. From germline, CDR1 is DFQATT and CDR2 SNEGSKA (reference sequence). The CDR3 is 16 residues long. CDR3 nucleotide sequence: TGCAGTGCCACGGAAAAGGACAGGGTCGGTAATTCACCCCTCCACTTT. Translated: CSATEKDRVGNSPLHF.

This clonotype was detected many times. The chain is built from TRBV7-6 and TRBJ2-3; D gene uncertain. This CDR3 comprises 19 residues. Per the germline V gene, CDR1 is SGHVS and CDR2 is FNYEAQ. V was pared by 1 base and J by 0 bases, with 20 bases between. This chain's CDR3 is CASSLDVPGVATSTDTQYF. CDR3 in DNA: TGTGCCAGCAGCTTAGATGTCCCAGGTGTTGCAACTAGCACAGATACGCAGTATTTT. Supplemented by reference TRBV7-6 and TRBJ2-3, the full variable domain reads GAGVSQSPRYKVTKRGQDVALRCDPISGHVSLYWYRQALGQGPEFLTYFNYEAQQDKSGLPNDRFSAERPEGSISTLTIQRTEQRDSAMYRCASSLDVPGVATSTDTQYFGPGTRLTVL.

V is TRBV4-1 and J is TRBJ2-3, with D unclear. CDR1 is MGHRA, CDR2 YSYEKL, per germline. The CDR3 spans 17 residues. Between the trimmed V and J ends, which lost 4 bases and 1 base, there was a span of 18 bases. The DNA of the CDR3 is TGCGCCAGCAGCCCAATCAAATCTCGACCCGGCACAGATACGCAGTATTTT. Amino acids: CASSPIKSRPGTDTQYF.

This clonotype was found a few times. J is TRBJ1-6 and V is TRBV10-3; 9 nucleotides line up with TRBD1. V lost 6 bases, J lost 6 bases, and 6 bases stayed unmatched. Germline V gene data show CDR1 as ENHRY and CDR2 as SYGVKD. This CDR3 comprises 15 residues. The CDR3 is CAIRKGQGVNSPLHF. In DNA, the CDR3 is TGTGCCATCAGGAAGGGACAGGGTGTTAATTCACCCCTCCACTTT.

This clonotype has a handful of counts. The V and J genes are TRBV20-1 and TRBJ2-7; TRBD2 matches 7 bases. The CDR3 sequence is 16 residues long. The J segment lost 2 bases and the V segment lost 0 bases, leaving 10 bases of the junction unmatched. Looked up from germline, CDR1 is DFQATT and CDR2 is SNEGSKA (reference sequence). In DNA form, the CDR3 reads TGCAGTGCTAGAGATCCAATCACTAGCGAAACCTACGAGCAGTACTTC. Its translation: CSARDPITSETYEQYF.